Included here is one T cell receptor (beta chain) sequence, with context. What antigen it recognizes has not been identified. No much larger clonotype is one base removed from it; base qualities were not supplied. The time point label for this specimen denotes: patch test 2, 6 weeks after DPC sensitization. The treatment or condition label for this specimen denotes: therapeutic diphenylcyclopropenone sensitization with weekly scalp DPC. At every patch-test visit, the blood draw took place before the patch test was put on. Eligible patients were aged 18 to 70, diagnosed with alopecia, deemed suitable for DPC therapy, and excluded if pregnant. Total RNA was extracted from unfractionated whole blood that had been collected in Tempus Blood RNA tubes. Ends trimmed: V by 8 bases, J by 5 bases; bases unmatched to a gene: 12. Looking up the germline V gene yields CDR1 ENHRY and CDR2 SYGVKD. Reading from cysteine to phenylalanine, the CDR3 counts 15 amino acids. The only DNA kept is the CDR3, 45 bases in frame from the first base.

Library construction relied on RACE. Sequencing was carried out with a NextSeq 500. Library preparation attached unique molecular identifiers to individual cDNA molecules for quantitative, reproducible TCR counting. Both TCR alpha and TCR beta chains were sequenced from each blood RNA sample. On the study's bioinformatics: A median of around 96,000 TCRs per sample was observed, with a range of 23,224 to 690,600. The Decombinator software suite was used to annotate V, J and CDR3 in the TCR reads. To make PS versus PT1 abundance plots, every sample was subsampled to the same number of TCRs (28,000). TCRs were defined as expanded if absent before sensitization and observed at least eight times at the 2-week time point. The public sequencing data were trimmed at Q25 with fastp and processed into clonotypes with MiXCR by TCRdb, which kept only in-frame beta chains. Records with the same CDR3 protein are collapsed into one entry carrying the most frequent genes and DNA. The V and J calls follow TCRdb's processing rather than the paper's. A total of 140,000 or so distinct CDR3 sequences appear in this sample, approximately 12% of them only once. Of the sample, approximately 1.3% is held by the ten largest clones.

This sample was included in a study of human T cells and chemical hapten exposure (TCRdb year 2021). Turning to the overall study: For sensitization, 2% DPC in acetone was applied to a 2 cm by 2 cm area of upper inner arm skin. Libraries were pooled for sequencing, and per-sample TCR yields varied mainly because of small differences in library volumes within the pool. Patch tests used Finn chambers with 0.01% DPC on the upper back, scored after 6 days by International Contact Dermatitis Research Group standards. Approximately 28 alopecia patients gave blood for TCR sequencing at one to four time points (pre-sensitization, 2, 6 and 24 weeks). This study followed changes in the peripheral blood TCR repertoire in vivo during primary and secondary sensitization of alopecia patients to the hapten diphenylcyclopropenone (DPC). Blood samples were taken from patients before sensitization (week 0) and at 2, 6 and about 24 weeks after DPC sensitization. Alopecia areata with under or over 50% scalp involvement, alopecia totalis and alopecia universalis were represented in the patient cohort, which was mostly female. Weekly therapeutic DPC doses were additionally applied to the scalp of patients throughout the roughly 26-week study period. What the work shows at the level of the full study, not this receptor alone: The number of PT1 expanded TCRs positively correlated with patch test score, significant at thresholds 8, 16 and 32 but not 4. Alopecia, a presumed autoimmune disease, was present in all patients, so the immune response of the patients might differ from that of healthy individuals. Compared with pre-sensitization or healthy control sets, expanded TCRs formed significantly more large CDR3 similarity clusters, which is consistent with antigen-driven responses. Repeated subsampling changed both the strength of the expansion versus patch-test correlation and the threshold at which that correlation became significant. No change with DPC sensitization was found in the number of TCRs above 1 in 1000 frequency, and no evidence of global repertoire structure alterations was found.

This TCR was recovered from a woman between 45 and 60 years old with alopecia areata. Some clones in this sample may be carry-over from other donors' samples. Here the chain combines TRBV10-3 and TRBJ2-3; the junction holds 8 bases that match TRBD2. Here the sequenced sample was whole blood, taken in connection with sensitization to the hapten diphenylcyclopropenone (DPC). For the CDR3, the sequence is CAIRGGTRVEDTQYF. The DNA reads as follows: TGTGCCATCCGTGGTGGGACTAGAGTTGAAGATACGCAGTATTTT.